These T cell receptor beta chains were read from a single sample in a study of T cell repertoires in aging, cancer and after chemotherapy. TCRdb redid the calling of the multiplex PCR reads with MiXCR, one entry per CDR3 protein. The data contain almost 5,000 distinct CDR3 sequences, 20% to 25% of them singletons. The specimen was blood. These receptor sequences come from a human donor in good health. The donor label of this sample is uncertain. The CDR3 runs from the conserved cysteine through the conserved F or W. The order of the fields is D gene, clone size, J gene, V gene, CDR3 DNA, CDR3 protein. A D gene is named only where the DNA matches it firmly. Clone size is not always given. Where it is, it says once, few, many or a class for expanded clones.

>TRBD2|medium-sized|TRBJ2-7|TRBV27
TGTGCCAGCAGTTTTCACGGACTAGCGGGGGGCGACGAGCAGTACTTC
CASSFHGLAGGDEQYF
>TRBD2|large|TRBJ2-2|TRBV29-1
TGCAGCGTTCCCGGGAGGGACGGGACCGGGGAGCTGTTTTTT
CSVPGRDGTGELFF
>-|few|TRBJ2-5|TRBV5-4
TGTGCCAGCAGCCAAGACCTGGAGACCCAGTACTTC
CASSQDLETQYF
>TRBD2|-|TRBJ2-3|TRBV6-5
TGTGCCAGCAGTTACTTCCCCGAGGCGGGGGGGGTGTTAGATACGCAGTATTTT
CASSYFPEAGGVLDTQYF
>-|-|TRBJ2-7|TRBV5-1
TGCGCCAGCAGCTTGTCTACGCAGGCCAGCTCCTACGAGCAGTACTTC
CASSLSTQASSYEQYF
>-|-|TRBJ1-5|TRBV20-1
TGCAGTGCAGGTGGGGAATATAGCAATCAGCCCCAGCATTTT
CSAGGEYSNQPQHF
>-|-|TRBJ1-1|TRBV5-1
TGCGCCAGCAGTCCAGGTTTCGGGAACACTGAAGCTTTCTTT
CASSPGFGNTEAFF
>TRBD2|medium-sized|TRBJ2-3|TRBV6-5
TGTGCCAGCAGTTACTCGGCGGGGGGGGTGTTAGATACGCAGTATTTT
CASSYSAGGVLDTQYF
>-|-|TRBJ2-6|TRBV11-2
TGTGCCAGCAGCTTAGATTCATGGGGAATCGGCTCTGGGGCCAACGTCCTGACTTTC
CASSLDSWGIGSGANVLTF
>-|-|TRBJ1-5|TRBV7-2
TGTGCCAGCAGCTTAGTGGTAGGGGCAGGCAATCAGCCCCAGCATTTT
CASSLVVGAGNQPQHF
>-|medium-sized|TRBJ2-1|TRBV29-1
TGCAGCGTTGACGGGGGTTCCTACAATGAGCAGTTCTTC
CSVDGGSYNEQFF
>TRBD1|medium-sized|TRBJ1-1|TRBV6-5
TGTGCCAGCAGTTACTCGATGCAGGGGGAGGCTTTCTTT
CASSYSMQGEAFF
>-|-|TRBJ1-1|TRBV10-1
TGCGCCAGCAGTGGTTTGGGCACTGAAGCTTTCTTT
CASSGLGTEAFF
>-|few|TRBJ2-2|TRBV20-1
TGCAGTGCTAGAGATTTCGGCAATACCGGGGAGCTGTTTTTT
CSARDFGNTGELFF
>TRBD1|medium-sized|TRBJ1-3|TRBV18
TGTGCCAGCTCACCGGGACAGCCTGGAAACACCATATATTTT
CASSPGQPGNTIYF
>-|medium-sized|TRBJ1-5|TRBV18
TGTGCCAGCTCACCAGATGGGCGAAATCAGCCCCAGCATTTT
CASSPDGRNQPQHF
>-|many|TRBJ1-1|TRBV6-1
TGTGCCAGCAGTGAAAAAAGGTTAGGAAAAGCTGAAGCTTTCTTT
CASSEKRLGKAEAFF
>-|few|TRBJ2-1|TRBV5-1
TGCGCCAGCAGCTTGCGAGGACCCTCCTACAATGAGCAGTTCTTC
CASSLRGPSYNEQFF
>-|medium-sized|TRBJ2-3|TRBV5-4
TGTGCCAGCAGGAACCTTCAGGGGCGGCCATGGGATACGCAGTATTTT
CASRNLQGRPWDTQYF
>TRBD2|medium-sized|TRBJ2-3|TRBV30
TGTGCCTCCAGCGGGGGAGGCACAGATACGCAGTATTTT
CASSGGGTDTQYF
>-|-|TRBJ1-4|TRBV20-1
TGCAGTGCTAGAGATATTCAGGGTTGGGAAAAACTGTTTTTT
CSARDIQGWEKLFF
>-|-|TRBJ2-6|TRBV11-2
TGTGCCAGCAGCCCGCGCGTTGGGGCCAACGTCCTGACTTTC
CASSPRVGANVLTF
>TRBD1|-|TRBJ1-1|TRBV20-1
TGCAGTGCAAAGGACAGGGGGCGAGGCGCTTTCTTT
CSAKDRGRGAFF
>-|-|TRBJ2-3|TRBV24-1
TGTGCCACCAGTGGTGGAGGCGGGACAGATACGCAGTATTTT
CATSGGGGTDTQYF
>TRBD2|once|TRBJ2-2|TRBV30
TGTGCCCGCGGGGGTAACACCGGGGAGCTGTTTTTT
CARGGNTGELFF
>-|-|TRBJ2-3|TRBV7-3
TGTGCCAGCAGCTTAACCCCTTCCACAGATACGCAGTATTTT
CASSLTPSTDTQYF
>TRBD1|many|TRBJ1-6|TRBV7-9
TGTGCCAGCAGCTACTTGGGACAGGGGAATTCACCCCTCCACTTT
CASSYLGQGNSPLHF
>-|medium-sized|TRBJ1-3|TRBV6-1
TGTGCCAGCACCGTGACAGGCTCTGGAAACACCATATATTTT
CASTVTGSGNTIYF
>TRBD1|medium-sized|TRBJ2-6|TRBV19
TGTGCCAGTAGTCAGGGGGCTGGGGCCAACGTCCTGACTTTC
CASSQGAGANVLTF
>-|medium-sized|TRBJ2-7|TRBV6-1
TGTGCCAGCAGTGAACCGGCAGGGTTTGCCTCCGAGCAGTACTTC
CASSEPAGFASEQYF
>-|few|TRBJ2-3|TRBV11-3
TGTGCCAGCAGCTTATTGCACATCGCGAGGGCAGATACGCAGTATTTT
CASSLLHIARADTQYF
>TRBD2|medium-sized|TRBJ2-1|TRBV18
TGTGCCAGCTCACCCGCGGGGGGGTTCGATGAGCAGTTCTTC
CASSPAGGFDEQFF
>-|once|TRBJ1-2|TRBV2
TGTGCCAGCAGTGAAGCGCTGGGGGGGCACTACTATGGCTACACCTTC
CASSEALGGHYYGYTF
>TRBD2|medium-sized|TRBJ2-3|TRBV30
TGTGCCTGGAGTGTACTAGCGGGCACAGATACGCAGTATTTT
CAWSVLAGTDTQYF
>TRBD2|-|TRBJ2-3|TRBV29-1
TGCAGCGTTGAAGCGCTAGCGGGGGTCACAGATACGCAGTATTTT
CSVEALAGVTDTQYF
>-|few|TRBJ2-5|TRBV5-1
TGCGCCAGCAGGGCTCTGGCAGAGACCCAGTACTTC
CASRALAETQYF
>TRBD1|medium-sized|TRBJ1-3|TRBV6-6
TGTGCCAGCAGTTGGGACAGCTCTGGAAACACCATATATTTT
CASSWDSSGNTIYF
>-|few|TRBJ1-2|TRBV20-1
TGCAGTGCCCCCCGCCTGTGGGGCTACACCTTC
CSAPRLWGYTF
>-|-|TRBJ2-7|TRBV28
TGTGCCAGCAGTTTGTCGGCACCTCCACAGCAGTACTTC
CASSLSAPPQQYF
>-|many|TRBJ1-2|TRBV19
TGTGCCAGTAGACCTGCTGGGGAGGCCTATGGCTACACCTTC
CASRPAGEAYGYTF
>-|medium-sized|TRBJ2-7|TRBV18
TGTGCCAGCTCACCACCGGGCGTTACGAGCTCCTACGAGCAGTACTTC
CASSPPGVTSSYEQYF
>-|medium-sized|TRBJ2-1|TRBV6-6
TGTGCCAGCAGTTACGGGGATGAGCAGTTCTTC
CASSYGDEQFF
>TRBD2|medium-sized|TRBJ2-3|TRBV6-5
TGTGCCAGCAGTTTCAGGACTAGCGGGGGTGGGGATACGCAGTATTTT
CASSFRTSGGGDTQYF
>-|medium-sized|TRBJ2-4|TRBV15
TGTGCCACCAGCAGAGATCCTGGCTTTATAGCCAAAAACATTCAGTACTTC
CATSRDPGFIAKNIQYF
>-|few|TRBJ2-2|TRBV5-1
TGCGCCAGCAGCTTGGGACAGGTCGGCACCGGGGAGCTGTTTTTT
CASSLGQVGTGELFF
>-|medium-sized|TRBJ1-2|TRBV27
TGTGCCAGCAGAATAAATGGGAACTATGGCTACACCTTC
CASRINGNYGYTF
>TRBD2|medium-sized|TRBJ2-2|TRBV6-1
TGTGCCAGCAGCGTAGCGGGAGACACCGGGGAGCTGTTTTTT
CASSVAGDTGELFF
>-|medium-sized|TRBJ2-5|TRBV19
TGTGCCAGTAGTCTCGGGTGGGGATACGAGACCCAGTACTTC
CASSLGWGYETQYF
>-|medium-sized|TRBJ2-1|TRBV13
TGTGCCAGCAGCTTAGAGGGGCCAGGGAATGAGCAGTTCTTC
CASSLEGPGNEQFF
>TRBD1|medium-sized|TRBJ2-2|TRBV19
TGTGCCAGCGGACAGGGTACCGGGGAGCTGTTTTTT
CASGQGTGELFF
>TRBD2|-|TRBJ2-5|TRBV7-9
TGTGCCAGCACGGGACTAGCACGAGAGACCCAGTACTTC
CASTGLARETQYF
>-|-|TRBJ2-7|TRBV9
TGTGCCAGCAGCGCCTCCGGGACTCCCTGGGGGGAGCAGTACTTC
CASSASGTPWGEQYF
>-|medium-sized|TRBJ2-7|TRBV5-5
TGTGCCAGCAGCTTAACCTACGAGCAGTACTTC
CASSLTYEQYF
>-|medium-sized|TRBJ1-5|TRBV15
TGTGCCACCAGCAGAGACCAGGGCCGGAGTCAGCCCCAGCATTTT
CATSRDQGRSQPQHF
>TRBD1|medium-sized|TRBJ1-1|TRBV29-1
TGCAGCGTCGCACTCCTCAGGGGGGGGACTGAAGCTTTCTTT
CSVALLRGGTEAFF
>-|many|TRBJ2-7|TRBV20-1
TGCAGTGCCGATCGCGCTATCTACGAGCAGTACTTC
CSADRAIYEQYF
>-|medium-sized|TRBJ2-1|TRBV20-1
TGCAGTGCTAGAGATCGACAGGCACCCTACAATGAGCAGTTCTTC
CSARDRQAPYNEQFF